A selection of T cell receptor beta chains follows, all from one sample in a study of shared clonotypes between healthy human individuals. Libraries were prepared by immunoSEQ multiplex PCR; TCRdb keeps only in-frame clonotypes and omits some of them. The data contain some 2,500,000 clones, 90% to 95% of them singletons. The source material was naive CD4+ T cells from PBMCs. These receptor sequences come from a man aged 18 to 35 in good health. Some clones in this sample may be carry-over from other donors' samples. The CDR3 runs from the conserved cysteine through the conserved F or W. A D gene is named only where the DNA matches it firmly. The size of a clone is reported for some rows only, either as once, few or many, or as a class for expanded clones.

length	D	V	size	J	DNA	CDR3
16	.	TRBV5-5	.	TRBJ2-3	TGTGCCAGCAGCTCAGGAGGGCTAGGAGGCACAGATACGCAGTATTTT	CASSSGGLGGTDTQYF
14	.	TRBV19	.	TRBJ1-1	TGTGCCAGTAGTATTGGCCAATGGGGCACTGAAGCTTTCTTT	CASSIGQWGTEAFF
15	TRBD2	TRBV7-2	.	TRBJ2-5	TGTGCCAGCAGCAACCAAGCGGGAGTTGTGGAGACCCAGTACTTC	CASSNQAGVVETQYF
15	.	TRBV27	.	TRBJ2-7	TGTGCCAGCACTCCCACATCTCGCCACTCCTACGAGCAGTACTTC	CASTPTSRHSYEQYF
16	.	TRBV5-1	.	TRBJ2-7	TGCGCCAGCAGCCCGGCCGTGGGGCCGGGCTCCTACGAGCAGTACTTC	CASSPAVGPGSYEQYF
18	TRBD2	TRBV5-4	.	TRBJ2-7	TGTGCCAGCAGCTTGGTCCGACCGAAGCGGGAGGGCAGGTACGAGCAGTACTTC	CASSLVRPKREGRYEQYF
15	.	TRBV4-2	.	TRBJ1-6	TGTGCCAGCAGCCAAGTAAGGGGGTTACTGTCACCCCTCCACTTT	CASSQVRGLLSPLHF
14	TRBD2	TRBV5-5	once	TRBJ2-7	TGTGCCAGCAGCTTCCAACTAGCGGCTTACGAGCAGTACTTC	CASSFQLAAYEQYF
16	.	TRBV6-1	.	TRBJ1-1	TGTGCCAGCAGTGAAGACATAGAGGCCCCGAACACTGAAGCTTTCTTT	CASSEDIEAPNTEAFF
14	.	TRBV6-5	.	TRBJ2-7	TGTGCCAGCAGTTACTGGGACGGTCGGGGTGAGCAGTACTTC	CASSYWDGRGEQYF
14	.	TRBV18	.	TRBJ2-2	TGTGCCAGCTCAACCGGGTCGAACACCGGGGAGCTGTTTTTT	CASSTGSNTGELFF
15	.	TRBV11-3	once	TRBJ1-1	TGTGCCAGCAGCCCCAACTCGGCGCAGGACACTGAAGCTTTCTTT	CASSPNSAQDTEAFF
15	TRBD2	TRBV28	once	TRBJ2-1	TGTGCAAGCGGGAGGGCCGGGAGCTCCTACAATGAGCAGTTCTTC	CASGRAGSSYNEQFF
17	TRBD1	TRBV28	.	TRBJ1-5	TGTGCCAGCAGTTTAAGGGGCAGGGGGTATAGCAATCAGCCCCAGCATTTT	CASSLRGRGYSNQPQHF
15	TRBD2	TRBV7-2	.	TRBJ2-1	TGTGCCAGCAGCGGACTAGCGGGAGTCTACAATGAGCAGTTCTTC	CASSGLAGVYNEQFF
18	.	TRBV6-1	.	TRBJ2-4	TGTGCCAGCAGTGAAAGGACAGCCGCGTCCGTAGCCAAAAACATTCAGTACTTC	CASSERTAASVAKNIQYF
14	.	TRBV5-1	few	TRBJ1-1	TGCGCCAGCAGCAGGACTTCGCCCGACACTGAAGCTTTCTTT	CASSRTSPDTEAFF
15	.	TRBV25-1	once	TRBJ2-7	TGTGCCAGCAGTGAAAGGAGGGGCAGGGTATACGAGCAGTACTTC	CASSERRGRVYEQYF
16	TRBD1	TRBV7-3	.	TRBJ1-2	TGTGCCAGCAGCCCCACCGTGCGGCAGGGGGCGGGTGGCTACACCTTC	CASSPTVRQGAGGYTF
17	.	TRBV18	.	TRBJ1-2	TGTGCCAGCTCACCAGTGGCAGGGGAACATGCTAACTATGGCTACACCTTC	CASSPVAGEHANYGYTF
11	.	TRBV11-2	.	TRBJ2-5	TGTGCCAGCGCCGTAGGGGAGACCCAGTACTTC	CASAVGETQYF
15	TRBD2	TRBV5-1	.	TRBJ2-3	TGCGCCAGCAGCTCGCGGGAGCCGAGCACAGATACGCAGTATTTT	CASSSREPSTDTQYF
14	TRBD1	TRBV30	.	TRBJ2-7	TGTGCCTGGGCTTGGGGACAGGGGTTCAACGAGCAGTACTTC	CAWAWGQGFNEQYF
13	.	TRBV11-2	.	TRBJ2-5	TGTGCCAGCAGCCTCGAGTACCAAGAGACCCAGTACTTC	CASSLEYQETQYF
14	TRBD1	TRBV18	.	TRBJ1-2	TGTGCCAGCTCACCACGCTCGACAGGGGATGGCTACACCTTC	CASSPRSTGDGYTF
14	.	TRBV29-1	.	TRBJ1-1	TGCAGCGTTGCATTAAGGGGGGGGAACACTGAAGCTTTCTTT	CSVALRGGNTEAFF
15	.	TRBV18	few	TRBJ1-5	TGTGCCAGCTCACCAACGGACAGCTTCAATCAGCCCCAGCATTTT	CASSPTDSFNQPQHF
15	TRBD1	TRBV10-3	.	TRBJ2-3	TGTGCCATCCGATCCGACAGGGGGAGCACAGATACGCAGTATTTT	CAIRSDRGSTDTQYF
15	.	TRBV15	.	TRBJ2-2	TGTGCCACCAGCGGAGATGGGGTACGCACCGGGGAGCTGTTTTTT	CATSGDGVRTGELFF
15	.	TRBV5-4	.	TRBJ2-1	TGTGCCAGCAGTCGTGATCCGGGACGCGGATTTGAGCAGTTCTTC	CASSRDPGRGFEQFF
15	.	TRBV5-6	.	TRBJ2-3	TGTGCCAGCAGCTTGGGGCTAGCCGGCACAGATACGCAGTATTTT	CASSLGLAGTDTQYF
15	.	TRBV2	.	TRBJ1-4	TGTGCCAGCGCCCCCCCCACAGGGAGGAATGAAAAACTGTTTTTT	CASAPPTGRNEKLFF
19	TRBD2	TRBV18	.	TRBJ2-2	TGTGCCAGCTCCCCCGGCGGACTAGCGGCAGCATATGGCACCGGGGAGCTGTTTTTT	CASSPGGLAAAYGTGELFF
18	TRBD2	TRBV18	.	TRBJ2-4	TGTGCCAGCTCACCGGGACTAGCGGGAGGGCTCCCCAAAAACATTCAGTACTTC	CASSPGLAGGLPKNIQYF
12	.	TRBV6-6	.	TRBJ2-5	TGTGCCAGCAGTGTAGGACCGGAGACCCAGTACTTC	CASSVGPETQYF
15	.	TRBV7-2	.	TRBJ2-7	TGTGCCAGCAGCTTAGGGCAGCCCGGTCAGGGGGAGCAGTACTTC	CASSLGQPGQGEQYF
13	TRBD1	TRBV2	.	TRBJ1-2	TGTGCCAGCAGTGTTGGACAGGGGTTTGGCTACACCTTC	CASSVGQGFGYTF
13	TRBD2	TRBV5-4	.	TRBJ2-3	TGTGCCAGCAGCTTATCGGGAGGAGATACGCAGTATTTT	CASSLSGGDTQYF
13	.	TRBV28	.	TRBJ2-4	TGTGCCAGCGGGACAGCGGGAGAGGACATTCAGTACTTC	CASGTAGEDIQYF
15	TRBD2	TRBV28	.	TRBJ2-7	TGTGCCAGCAGTTTTAGCGGGAGAGCTTCCTACGAGCAGTACTTC	CASSFSGRASYEQYF
13	.	TRBV11-2	once	TRBJ2-7	TGTGCCAGCACCCAATGGGGGTGGACCGAGCAGTACTTC	CASTQWGWTEQYF
16	.	TRBV11-2	.	TRBJ2-1	TGTGCCAGCAGCTTCTCGCGGGAATCCTACTACAATGAGCAGTTCTTC	CASSFSRESYYNEQFF
13	.	TRBV30	.	TRBJ2-7	TGTGCCTGGACAAGGGGGTTAGCCTACGAGCAGTACTTC	CAWTRGLAYEQYF
18	TRBD2	TRBV28	.	TRBJ2-2	TGTGCCAGCAGTTTAGGGGCGCGACTAGCCACGAACACCGGGGAGCTGTTTTTT	CASSLGARLATNTGELFF
14	.	TRBV5-1	.	TRBJ1-4	TGCGCCAGCAGCTTGGGGACAGACCATGAAAAACTGTTTTTT	CASSLGTDHEKLFF
16	TRBD1	TRBV7-6	.	TRBJ2-7	TGTGCCAGCAGCTCGTCCCCCGGGACAGGGACTTACGAGCAGTACTTC	CASSSSPGTGTYEQYF
18	TRBD1	TRBV28	.	TRBJ1-4	TGTGCCAGCAGTTTCTCCCCCTTTCAGGGACAGGGTCTGGAAAAACTGTTTTTT	CASSFSPFQGQGLEKLFF
17	TRBD2	TRBV28	once	TRBJ2-2	TGTGCCAGCAGTTTATCGGGACTAGCGGCGAACACCGGGGAGCTGTTTTTT	CASSLSGLAANTGELFF
17	.	TRBV5-6	.	TRBJ1-3	TGTGCCAGCAGTTTGGGCGGACAGTTACACTCTGGAAACACCATATATTTT	CASSLGGQLHSGNTIYF
16	.	TRBV7-2	.	TRBJ1-2	TGTGCCAGCAGCTTAGATGGGGCAGTATCTAACTATGGCTACACCTTC	CASSLDGAVSNYGYTF
13	TRBD1	TRBV18	.	TRBJ1-5	TGTGCCAGCTCACCAGAGGGACAGGGGACCCAGCATTTT	CASSPEGQGTQHF
12	.	TRBV28	once	TRBJ1-1	TGTGCCAGCAGTTTTGGAACACGGGAAGCTTTCTTT	CASSFGTREAFF
17	.	TRBV5-8	.	TRBJ1-5	TGTGCCAGCAGCTTGCCCTCGTGGCCGCAGGGTCATCAGCCCCAGCATTTT	CASSLPSWPQGHQPQHF
13	TRBD2	TRBV2	.	TRBJ2-1	TGTGCCACAGCGGGACTAGCGAACAATGAGCAGTTCTTC	CATAGLANNEQFF